This section outlines one T cell receptor beta chain sequence together with its context. Original processing methods: Reference gene primers were amplified, and this amplification served to estimate nucleated cell counts. TCRdb's table, derived via immunoSEQ multiplex PCR, lists solely in-frame clones and lacks some. That table is the source of V, J and clone size, and D and trimming were worked out from the DNA. The sample yields about 160,000 clones, around 84% seen once. These data come from a study of blood T cell repertoires in COVID-19. At the level of the study: Samples came from the United States, Italy and Spain, spanning acute and convalescent COVID-19. T cells, B-cell-depleted T cells, or PBMCs supplied cDNA or gDNA.

Germline values: CDR1 SGHDT, CDR2 YYEEEE. Deletions cut 1 base from V and 8 bases from J, with 10 bases between. This CDR3 region has 14 residues. This receptor was identified in a human donor with acute or convalescent COVID-19. The donor label of this sample is uncertain. This rearrangement joins TRBV5-6 to TRBJ1-6, with D hard to call. Input material: peripheral blood. CDR3 in amino acids: CASSLSQAYSPLHF. The CDR3 DNA reads as TGTGCCAGCAGCTTGAGTCAGGCGTATTCACCCCTCCACTTT.